This paragraph reports one TCR beta chain. Its antigen is not identified. These data originate in a study of T cell responses to AZD1222 COVID-19 vaccine. Study as a whole: Second-dose schedules of about 4 or about 12 weeks were combined.

This table comes from immunoSEQ multiplex PCR, and its TCRdb copy is limited to in-frame clones, with some not included. In the table there are around 99,000 clones, approximately 90% of which are singletons. The V and J ends lost 4 bases and 4 bases respectively, with 6 bases between them. The CDR3 loop spans 13 amino acids. Looked up from germline, CDR1 is KGHDR and CDR2 is SFDVKD. General study results and limits: Most donors were white British, females outnumbered males, and clonal diversity was possibly underestimated. Repertoire sampling happened only post peak T cell response. Targets within unmutated variant regions were reportedly found for nearly half of spike-specific TCRs.

The material sequenced was peripheral blood, taken on day 0 of AZD1222 vaccination. The TCR comes from an adult in good health. V and J are TRBV24-1 and TRBJ1-4; D is ambiguous. In nucleotides, the CDR3 is TGTGCCACCAGTGACCCACTTAATGAAAAACTGTTTTTT. Its translation: CATSDPLNEKLFF.